The 29 T cell receptor beta chains in this list originate from one sample, sequenced in a study of CD8 T cells in ankylosing spondylitis. Study-wide results and caveats: Among TCR beta sequences, a motif of roughly 8 highly homologous variants appeared characteristic of ankylosing spondylitis blood.

Their antigens remain unidentified. TCRdb used MiXCR to reprocess the 5' RACE reads, holding one entry per CDR3 protein. The table shows about 540,000 distinct CDR3 sequences, with roughly 13% occurring only once. Sequencing was carried out using blood, either unsorted or a sorted T cell fraction (not recorded which). The receptors shown here come from a male donor with ankylosing spondylitis.

This clonotype was observed at least ten times. The rearrangement joins TRBV29-1 to TRBJ1-5; TRBD1 aligns across 7 bases. The CDR3 extends over 14 amino acids. Trimming removed 5 bases from V and 2 bases from J; junction bases left unmatched: 6. Looked up from germline, CDR1 is SQVTM and CDR2 is ANQGSEA. CDR3 bases: TGCAGCGTTAGACAGGGCGGAGGCAATCAGCCCCAGCATTTT. It codes for CSVRQGGGNQPQHF.

The genes are TRBV10-2 and TRBJ1-4, with D perhaps matching TRBD1 (5 bases). The CDR3 loop spans 14 amino acids. Trimming left V 0 bases short and J 4 bases short, with 6 bases between. Germline V gives CDR1 WSHSY, CDR2 SAAADI. The CDR3 DNA reads as TGCGCCAGCAGTGAGTCCGGGGGTAATGAAAAACTGTTTTTT. Translation gives CASSESGGNEKLFF.

This clonotype showed up just a few times. The chain joins TRBV5-1 to TRBJ2-5; 15 nucleotides align to TRBD2. V lost 3 bases and J lost 6; bases outside the gene matches: 9. The CDR3 sequence is 17 residues long. Germline CDR1 is SGHRS and CDR2 is YFSETQ. The CDR3: CASSSGLAGGSSKTQYF. CDR3 coding DNA: TGCGCCAGCAGCTCCGGACTAGCGGGAGGGTCATCCAAGACCCAGTACTTC.

The chain links TRBV5-1 to TRBJ2-5; D is perhaps TRBD2 (6 bases). This CDR3 is 14 amino acids long. Germline V gene data show CDR1 as SGHRS and CDR2 as YFSETQ. Trimming took off 5 bases at V and 5 bases at J, with 16 bases between the two ends. Written as DNA, the CDR3 is TGCGCCAGCAGTCCAGACGGGAGAAAGGAGACCCAGTACTTC. Translation gives CASSPDGRKETQYF.

The CDR3 sequence is CASREAGPLHF. The DNA of the CDR3 is TGTGCCAGCAGGGAAGCGGGGCCCCTCCACTTT. This chain joins TRBV25-1 and TRBJ1-6, with D unresolved. The CDR3 spans 11 residues. Germline lookup yields CDR1 MGHDK and CDR2 SYGVNS. Trimming took off 6 bases at V and 13 bases at J, with 10 bases between the two ends.

V is TRBV20-1 and J is TRBJ2-3, with 7 bases aligning to TRBD2. The CDR3 sequence is 16 residues long. Germline values: CDR1 DFQATT, CDR2 SNEGSKA (reference sequence). Trimming took 8 bases from V and 0 from J; bases not matched to a gene: 14. DNA of the CDR3: TGCAGTCCGGTGGGGCGGGAGCGGGTTAGCACAGATACGCAGTATTTT. Amino acid sequence: CSPVGRERVSTDTQYF.

The rearrangement uses TRBV20-1 and TRBJ2-5; D assignment may be TRBD1 or TRBD2 (5 bases each). The CDR3 consists of 13 residues. Trimming removed 5 bases from V and 7 bases from J, with 17 bases in between. Per germline, CDR1 DFQATT and CDR2 SNEGSKA (reference sequence). CDR3 DNA sequence: TGCAGTGCTCTATCCGGGACCCCGGGGACCCAGTACTTC. Translation: CSALSGTPGTQYF.

This chain links TRBV6-6 with TRBJ2-3; D uncertain. CDR1 and CDR2 from the germline V gene are MNHNY and SVGAGI (reference sequence). This CDR3 has 13 residues. V lost 6 bases to trimming and J lost 5 bases, with 12 bases between them. The DNA of the CDR3 is TGTGCCAGCAGATATCCGTATGAAGATACGCAGTATTTT. Translation gives CASRYPYEDTQYF.

This clonotype was picked up many times. The chain has TRBV24-1 and TRBJ2-3, with D perhaps matching TRBD2 (6 bases). Germline CDR1 reads KGHDR; CDR2 reads SFDVKD. Trimming pared 4 bases from V and 3 bases from J, leaving 19 bases between. CDR3 size: 17 residues. The DNA for the CDR3 is TGTGCCACCAGTGACTTTGGGACTTCACTTCGGACAGATACGCAGTATTTT. Translation: CATSDFGTSLRTDTQYF.

The chain carries TRBV27 and TRBJ1-4, with 11 bases fitting TRBD1. V gave up 4 bases and J gave up 8 bases; unmatched junction bases: 6. Germline CDR1 and CDR2: MNHEY and SMNVEV (reference sequence). The CDR3 extends over 15 amino acids. The CDR3 DNA reads as TGTGCCAGCAGTTCGGGACAGGGGGGTAGCGAAAAACTGTTTTTT. Encoded protein: CASSSGQGGSEKLFF.

The sample holds a few counts of this clonotype. This sequence joins TRBV7-9 and TRBJ2-5; D perhaps matches TRBD1 (5 bases). V lost 5 bases and J lost 2, with 12 bases in between. This CDR3 comprises 14 residues. Germline values: CDR1 SEHNR, CDR2 FQNEAQ (reference sequence). The CDR3: CASSLFNRQETQYF. For the CDR3, the DNA is TGTGCCAGCAGCCTTTTCAACAGGCAAGAGACCCAGTACTTC.

J is TRBJ2-3 and V is TRBV20-1; 11 nucleotides line up with TRBD2. Germline V gene lookup returns CDR1 DFQATT and CDR2 SNEGSKA (reference sequence). This CDR3 contains 18 residues. Unmatched junction bases numbered 12, after V lost 4 bases and J lost 0 bases. In nucleotides, the CDR3 is TGCAGTGCTACGACGGGACTAGCGGACATGTTCAGCACAGATACGCAGTATTTT. It encodes CSATTGLADMFSTDTQYF.

This clonotype was recorded at least ten times. The chain employs TRBV20-1 and TRBJ2-3; TRBD1 or TRBD2 may be the D gene (6 bases each). V was trimmed by 2 bases and J by 2 bases, leaving 17 bases between them. The CDR3 contains 16 residues. CDR1 and CDR2 (germline): DFQATT, SNEGSKA (reference sequence). The CDR3 sequence is CSARPSDRFYTDTQYF. The CDR3 nucleotides are TGCAGTGCTAGACCTAGCGACAGGTTTTACACAGATACGCAGTATTTT.

A few counts support this clonotype. V and J are TRBV6-1 and TRBJ1-4; 7 bases agree with TRBD1. The germline gives CDR1 MNHNS, CDR2 SASEGT. CDR3 size: 15 residues. The junction had 9 bases not matched to a gene; V was cut back by 3 bases and J by 8 bases. CDR3 sequence: CASSDLTGMGEKLFF. CDR3 DNA: TGTGCCAGCAGTGACCTGACAGGGATGGGGGAAAAACTGTTTTTT.

The rearrangement joins TRBV4-1 to TRBJ2-1; unclear D gene. The germline V gene encodes CDR1 MGHRA and CDR2 YSYEKL. The V gene lost 4 bases and the J gene lost 10 bases, with 14 bases spanning the gap. This CDR3 is built from 13 residues. The CDR3 spells CASSPGEGYEQFF. CDR3 DNA sequence: TGCGCCAGCAGCCCAGGAGAAGGCTACGAGCAGTTCTTC.

The rearrangement uses TRBV20-1 and TRBJ1-1; the match to TRBD1 covers 7 bases. The germline V gene encodes CDR1 DFQATT and CDR2 SNEGSKA (reference sequence). The CDR3 sequence is 15 residues long. J was trimmed by 5 bases and V by 1 base; bases with no gene match: 10. CDR3 protein: CSARGVTGRETEAFF. CDR3 in DNA: TGCAGTGCTAGAGGGGTGACAGGGAGGGAAACTGAAGCTTTCTTT.

The count of this clonotype is one. The rearrangement links TRBV3-1 to TRBJ2-7; 8 bases agree with TRBD1. The germline gives CDR1 LGHDT, CDR2 YNNKEL (reference sequence). CDR3 length: 14 residues. Trimming at V came to 4 bases and at J to 5 bases, leaving 7 bases not matched to a gene. CDR3 sequence (DNA): TGTGCCAGCAGCCGCGGACAGGGTCTCCACGAGCAGTACTTC. Translating it yields CASSRGQGLHEQYF.

The V gene is TRBV12-3 or TRBV12-4, the J gene TRBJ2-5; D gene uncertain. Trimming left V 3 bases short and J 7 bases short, with 15 bases between. This CDR3 comprises 14 residues. The CDR3 region is CASSLAQALGTQYF. CDR3 nucleotides: TGTGCCAGCAGTTTGGCACAAGCCCTTGGGACCCAGTACTTC.

This clonotype occurred many times. The chain links TRBV10-3 to TRBJ2-3; D might be TRBD2 (6 bases). The V end was cut by 6 bases, the J end by 2 bases, with 12 bases between. This CDR3 is 14 amino acids long. Germline V CDR1 and CDR2: ENHRY, SYGVKD. CDR3 nucleotides: TGTGCCATCAGCATCGGAGGGGTCACAGATACGCAGTATTTT. Its translation is CAISIGGVTDTQYF.

This clonotype was found a few times. The chain has TRBV4-2 and TRBJ1-1; TRBD1 might be the D (5 bases). V lost 4 bases to trimming and J lost 8 bases, with 14 bases between them. The length of the CDR3 is 13 residues. The germline V gene has CDR1 LGHNA and CDR2 YNFKEQ. The CDR3 loop reads CASSLGGAKEAFF. For the CDR3, the DNA is TGTGCCAGCAGCCTAGGTGGGGCCAAGGAAGCTTTCTTT.

The CDR3 nucleotides are TGTGCCAGCAGCCGACTAGCGGGAGGGCAAGAGACCCAGTACTTC. Its protein product is CASSRLAGGQETQYF. The genes are TRBV2 and TRBJ2-5; 14 nucleotides match TRBD2. CDR1 is SNHLY, CDR2 FYNNEI, per germline. J was trimmed by 2 bases and V by 6 bases; bases with no gene match: 2. The CDR3 totals 15 residues. The variable domain in full, completed from reference TRBV2 and TRBJ2-5, reads EPEVTQTPSHQVTQMGQEVILRCVPISNHLYFYWYRQILGQKVEFLVSFYNNEISEKSEIFDDQFSVERPDGSNFTLKIRSTKLEDSAMYFCASSRLAGGQETQYFGPGTRLLVL.

This chain connects TRBV28 to TRBJ2-1; no firm D call. The CDR3 is 12 amino acids. The germline CDR1 and CDR2 sequences are MDHEN and SYDVKM. Trimming left V 2 bases short and J 10 bases short, with 9 bases between. The DNA of the CDR3 is TGTGCCAGCAGTTTAGAGAAGGTGGAGCAGTTCTTC. It encodes CASSLEKVEQFF.

This clonotype was found a few times. V gene TRBV6-2 or TRBV6-3 combines with J gene TRBJ2-5; D gene unclear. This CDR3 is 13 amino acids long. V was pared by 7 bases and J by 1 base, with 10 bases between. Germline CDR1 reads MNHEY; CDR2 reads SVGEGT. CDR3 loop: CASTDRLQETQYF. The CDR3 DNA reads TGTGCCAGCACTGATAGACTCCAAGAGACCCAGTACTTC.

This clonotype was recorded at least ten times. The gene calls are TRBV11-3 and TRBJ2-3; perhaps D is TRBD1 or TRBD2 (5 bases each). The CDR3 contains 14 residues. CDR1 and CDR2 (germline): SGHNT, YENEEA. V lost 5 bases and J 3 bases, leaving 12 bases between the germline ends. CDR3 DNA: TGTGCCAGCAGCCCCACTAGGGGAACAGATACGCAGTATTTT. It is translated as CASSPTRGTDTQYF.

This clonotype occurred a few times. The J gene is TRBJ1-2, the V gene TRBV14; a possible D gene is TRBD1 (5 bases). CDR3 size: 13 residues. The V end was cut by 1 base, the J end by 6 bases, with 9 bases between. Per the germline V gene, CDR1 is SGHDN and CDR2 is FVKESK. This CDR3 is CASSQVKGHGYTF. CDR3 bases: TGTGCCAGCAGCCAAGTGAAGGGGCATGGCTACACCTTC.

This clonotype was counted a few times. V gene TRBV3-1 combines with J gene TRBJ2-3, with unresolved D. This CDR3 region has 10 residues. Looked up from germline, CDR1 is LGHDT and CDR2 is YNNKEL (reference sequence). Trimming took 4 bases from V and 10 from J, leaving 6 bases between them. The CDR3 is CASSLRSQYF. DNA of the CDR3: TGTGCCAGCAGCCTCCGGTCGCAGTATTTT.

The chain employs TRBV10-1 and TRBJ2-1; no definite D call. CDR3 length equals 13 residues. The V and J ends lost 6 bases and 6 bases respectively, with 12 bases between them. Germline CDR1 and CDR2: WNHNN and SYGVQD (reference sequence). The CDR3 DNA is TGCGCCAGCAGCGACCTACGAGGCAATGAGCAGTTCTTC. Its translation is CASSDLRGNEQFF.

This clonotype has a handful of counts. The chain employs TRBV6-1 and TRBJ2-1; 9 nucleotides align to TRBD2. Trimming took 8 bases from V and 0 from J; bases not matched to a gene: 2. The CDR3 covers 14 residues. The germline CDR1 and CDR2 sequences are MNHNS and SASEGT. The CDR3 spells CASETSGSYNEQFF. The CDR3 nucleotides are TGTGCCAGCGAGACTAGCGGCTCCTACAATGAGCAGTTCTTC.

This clonotype was counted a few times. The gene calls are TRBV10-1 and TRBJ2-3; weak D call: TRBD2 (5 bases). The germline V and J ends were trimmed by 2 bases and 3 bases, with 12 bases remaining between them. Germline values: CDR1 WNHNN, CDR2 SYGVQD (reference sequence). CDR3 length: 15 amino acids. The DNA of the CDR3 is TGCGCCAGCAGTGAGCTGCCGGGATCTACAGATACGCAGTATTTT. Residues: CASSELPGSTDTQYF.